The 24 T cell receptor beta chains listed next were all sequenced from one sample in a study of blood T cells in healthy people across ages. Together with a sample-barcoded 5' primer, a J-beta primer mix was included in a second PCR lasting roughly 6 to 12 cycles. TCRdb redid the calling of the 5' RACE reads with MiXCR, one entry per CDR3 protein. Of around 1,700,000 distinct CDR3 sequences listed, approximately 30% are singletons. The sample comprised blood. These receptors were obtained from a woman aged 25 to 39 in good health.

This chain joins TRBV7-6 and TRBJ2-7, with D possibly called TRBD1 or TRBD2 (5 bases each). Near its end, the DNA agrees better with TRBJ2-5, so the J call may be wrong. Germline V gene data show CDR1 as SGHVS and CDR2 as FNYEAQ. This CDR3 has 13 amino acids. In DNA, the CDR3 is TGTGCCAGCAGGGGGGTCAACCAAGAGACCCAGTACTTC. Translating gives CASRGVNQETQYF.

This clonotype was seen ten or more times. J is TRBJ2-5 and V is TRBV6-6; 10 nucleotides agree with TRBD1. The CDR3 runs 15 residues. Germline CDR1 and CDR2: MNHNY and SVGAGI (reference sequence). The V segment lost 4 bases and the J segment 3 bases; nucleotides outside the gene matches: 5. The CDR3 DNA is TGTGCCAGCAGTTCCCCCGGGACAGGGGAAGAGACCCAGTACTTC. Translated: CASSSPGTGEETQYF.

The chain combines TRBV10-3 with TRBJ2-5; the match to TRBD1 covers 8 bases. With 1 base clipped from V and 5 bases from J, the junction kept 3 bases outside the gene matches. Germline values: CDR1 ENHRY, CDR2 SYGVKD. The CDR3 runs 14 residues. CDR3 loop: CAISEFQGAETQYF. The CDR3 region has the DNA TGTGCCATCAGTGAGTTTCAGGGGGCCGAGACCCAGTACTTC.

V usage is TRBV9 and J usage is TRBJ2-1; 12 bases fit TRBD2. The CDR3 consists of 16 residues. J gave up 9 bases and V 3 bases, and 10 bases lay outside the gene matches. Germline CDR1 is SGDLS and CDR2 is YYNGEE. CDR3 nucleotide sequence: TGTGCCAGCAGCGAGACCGGACTAGCGGGGACCGGTGAGCAGTTCTTC. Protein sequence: CASSETGLAGTGEQFF.

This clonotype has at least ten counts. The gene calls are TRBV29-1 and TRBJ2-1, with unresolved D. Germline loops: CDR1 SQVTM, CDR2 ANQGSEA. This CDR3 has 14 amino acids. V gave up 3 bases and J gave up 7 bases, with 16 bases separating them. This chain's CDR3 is CSVESARAGNEQFF. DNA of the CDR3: TGCAGCGTTGAGTCGGCTAGGGCTGGGAATGAGCAGTTCTTC.

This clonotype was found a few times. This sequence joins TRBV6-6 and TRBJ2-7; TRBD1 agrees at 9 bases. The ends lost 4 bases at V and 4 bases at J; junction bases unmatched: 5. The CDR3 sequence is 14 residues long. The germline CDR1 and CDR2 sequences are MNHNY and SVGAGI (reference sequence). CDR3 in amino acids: CASSSQDRGYEQYF. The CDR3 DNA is TGTGCCAGCAGTTCTCAAGACAGGGGGTACGAGCAGTACTTC.

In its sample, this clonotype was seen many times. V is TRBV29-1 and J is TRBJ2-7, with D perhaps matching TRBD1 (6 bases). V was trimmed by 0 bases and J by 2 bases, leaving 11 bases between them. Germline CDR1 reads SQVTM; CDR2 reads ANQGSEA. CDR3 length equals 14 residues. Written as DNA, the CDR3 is TGCAGCGTTGAAGAGCAGGGGCCAACCTACGAGCAGTACTTC. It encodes CSVEEQGPTYEQYF.

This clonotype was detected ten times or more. CDR3 DNA: TGCAGTGCTTTAGGGGGGGACACTGAAGCTTTCTTT. This gives the protein CSALGGDTEAFF. This chain joins TRBV20-1 and TRBJ1-1; weak D call: TRBD1 (6 bases). Trimming took 5 bases from V and 3 from J, leaving 10 bases between them. The CDR3 runs to 12 residues. CDR1 and CDR2 from the germline V gene are DFQATT and SNEGSKA (reference sequence).

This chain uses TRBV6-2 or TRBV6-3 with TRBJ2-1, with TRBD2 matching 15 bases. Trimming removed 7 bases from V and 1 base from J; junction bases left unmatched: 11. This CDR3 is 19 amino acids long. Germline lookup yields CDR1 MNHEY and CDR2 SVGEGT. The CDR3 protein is CASTGLAGGKGTSYNEQFF. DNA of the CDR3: TGTGCCAGCACGGGACTAGCGGGAGGCAAGGGGACGTCCTACAATGAGCAGTTCTTC.

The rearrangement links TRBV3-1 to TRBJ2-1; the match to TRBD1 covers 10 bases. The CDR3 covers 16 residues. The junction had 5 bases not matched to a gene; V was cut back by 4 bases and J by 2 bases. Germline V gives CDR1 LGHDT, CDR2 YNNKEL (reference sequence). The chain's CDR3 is CASSLRGQGPYNEQFF. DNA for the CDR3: TGTGCCAGCAGCCTAAGGGGACAGGGGCCCTACAATGAGCAGTTCTTC.

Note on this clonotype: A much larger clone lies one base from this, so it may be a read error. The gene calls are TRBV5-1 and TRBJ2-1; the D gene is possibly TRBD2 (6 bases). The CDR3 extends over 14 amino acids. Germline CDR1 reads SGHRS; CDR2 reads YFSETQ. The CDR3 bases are TGCGTCAGCAGCTTGGGAGGCCCCTACAATGAGCAGTTCTTC. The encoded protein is CVSSLGGPYNEQFF.

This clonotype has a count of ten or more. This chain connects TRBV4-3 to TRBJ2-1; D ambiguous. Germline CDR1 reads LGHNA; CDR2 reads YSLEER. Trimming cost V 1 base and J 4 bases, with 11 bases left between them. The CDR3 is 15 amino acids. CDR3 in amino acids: CASSQAAVEYNEQFF. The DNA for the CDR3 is TGCGCCAGCAGCCAAGCGGCGGTGGAGTACAATGAGCAGTTCTTC.

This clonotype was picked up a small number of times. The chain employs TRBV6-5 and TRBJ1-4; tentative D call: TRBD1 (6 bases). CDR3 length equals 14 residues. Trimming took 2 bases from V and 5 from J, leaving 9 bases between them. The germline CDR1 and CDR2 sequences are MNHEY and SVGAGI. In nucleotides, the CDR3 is TGTGCCAGCAGTTACGGGGGGGCCAATGAAAAACTGTTTTTT. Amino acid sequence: CASSYGGANEKLFF.

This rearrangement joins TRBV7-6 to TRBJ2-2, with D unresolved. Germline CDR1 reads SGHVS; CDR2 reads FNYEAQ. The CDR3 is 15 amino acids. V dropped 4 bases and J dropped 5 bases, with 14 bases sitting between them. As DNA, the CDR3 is TGTGCCAGCAGCTCCGCGGTTATAGAAACCGGGGAGCTGTTTTTT. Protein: CASSSAVIETGELFF. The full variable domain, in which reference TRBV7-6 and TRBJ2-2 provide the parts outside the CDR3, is GAGVSQSPRYKVTKRGQDVALRCDPISGHVSLYWYRQALGQGPEFLTYFNYEAQQDKSGLPNDRFSAERPEGSISTLTIQRTEQRDSAMYRCASSSAVIETGELFFGEGSRLTVL.

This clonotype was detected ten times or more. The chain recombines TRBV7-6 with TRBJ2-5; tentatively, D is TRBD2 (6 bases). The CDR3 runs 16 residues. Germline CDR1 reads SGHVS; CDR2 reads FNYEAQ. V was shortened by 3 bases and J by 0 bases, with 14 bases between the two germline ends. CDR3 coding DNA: TGTGCCAGCAGCTTTCTAGCGCGAGGGTACCAAGAGACCCAGTACTTC. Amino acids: CASSFLARGYQETQYF.

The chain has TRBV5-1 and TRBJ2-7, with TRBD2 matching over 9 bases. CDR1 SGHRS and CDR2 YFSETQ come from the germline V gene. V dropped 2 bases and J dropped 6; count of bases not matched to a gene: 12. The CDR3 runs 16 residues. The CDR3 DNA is TGCGCCAGCAGCTTTTATGGTGGCGGGGGGGCCTCCGAGCAGTACTTC. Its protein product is CASSFYGGGGASEQYF.

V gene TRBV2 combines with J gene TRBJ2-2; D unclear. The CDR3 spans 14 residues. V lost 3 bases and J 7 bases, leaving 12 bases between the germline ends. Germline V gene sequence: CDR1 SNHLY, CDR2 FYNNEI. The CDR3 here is CASSDSQDIGELFF. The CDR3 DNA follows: TGTGCCAGCAGTGACAGTCAGGATATCGGGGAGCTGTTTTTT.

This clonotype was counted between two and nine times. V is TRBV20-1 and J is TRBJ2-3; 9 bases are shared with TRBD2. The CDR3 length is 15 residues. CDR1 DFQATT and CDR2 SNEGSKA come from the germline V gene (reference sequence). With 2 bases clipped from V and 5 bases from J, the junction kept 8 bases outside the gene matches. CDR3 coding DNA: TGCAGTGCTAGATCTGCGGGGGGGCCAAGAGATACGCAGTATTTT. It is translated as CSARSAGGPRDTQYF.

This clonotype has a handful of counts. CDR3 residues: CASRGTGLRTGELFF. The CDR3 DNA reads as TGTGCCAGCAGGGGCACAGGGCTGAGGACCGGGGAGCTGTTTTTT. The chain joins TRBV12-3 or TRBV12-4 to TRBJ2-2; D perhaps matches TRBD1 (6 bases). CDR3 length equals 15 residues. V dropped 6 bases and J dropped 5 bases, with 16 bases sitting between them.

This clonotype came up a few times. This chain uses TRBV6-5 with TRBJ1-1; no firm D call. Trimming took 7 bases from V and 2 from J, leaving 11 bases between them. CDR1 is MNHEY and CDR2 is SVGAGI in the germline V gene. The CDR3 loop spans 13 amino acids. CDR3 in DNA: TGTGCCAGCACTTTGACATACAACACTGAAGCTTTCTTT. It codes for CASTLTYNTEAFF.

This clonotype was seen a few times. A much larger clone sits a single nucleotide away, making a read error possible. CDR3 amino acids: CASGGTGAYNEQYF. The CDR3 nucleotides read TGTGCCAGCGGCGGGACAGGGGCTTACAATGAGCAGTACTTC. The rearrangement joins TRBV28 to TRBJ2-1; 10 bases align to TRBD1. The J call is uncertain, as TRBJ2-7 better fits the DNA end. Germline CDR1 MDHEN, CDR2 SYDVKM. The CDR3 length is 14 residues.

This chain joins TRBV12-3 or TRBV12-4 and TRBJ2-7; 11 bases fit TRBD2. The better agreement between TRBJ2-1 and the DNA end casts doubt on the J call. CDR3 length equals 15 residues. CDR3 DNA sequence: TGTGCCAGCAGGAATAGCGGGAGGGGGTTGGTGGAGCAGTTCTTC. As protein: CASRNSGRGLVEQFF.

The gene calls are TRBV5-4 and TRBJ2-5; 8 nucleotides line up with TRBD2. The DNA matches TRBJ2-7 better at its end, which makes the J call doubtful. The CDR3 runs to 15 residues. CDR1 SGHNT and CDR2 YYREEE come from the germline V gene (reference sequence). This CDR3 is CASNDGSGLGNEQYF. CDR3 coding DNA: TGTGCCAGCAACGACGGATCGGGACTAGGAAACGAGCAGTACTTC.

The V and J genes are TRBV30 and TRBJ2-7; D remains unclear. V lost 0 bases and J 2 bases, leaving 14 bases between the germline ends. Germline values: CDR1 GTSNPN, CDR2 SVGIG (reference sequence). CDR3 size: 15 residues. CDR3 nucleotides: TGTGCCTGGAGTGTACAAGGGAAGGCCCCCTACGAGCAGTACTTC. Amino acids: CAWSVQGKAPYEQYF.